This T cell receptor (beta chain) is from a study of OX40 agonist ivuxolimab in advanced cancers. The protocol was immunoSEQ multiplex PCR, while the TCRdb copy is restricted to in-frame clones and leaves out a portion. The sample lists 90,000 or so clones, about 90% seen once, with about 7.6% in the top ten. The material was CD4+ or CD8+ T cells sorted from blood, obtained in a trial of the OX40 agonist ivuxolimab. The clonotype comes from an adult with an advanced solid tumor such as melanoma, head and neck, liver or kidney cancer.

The CDR3 spells CASSLWGRNQPQHF. The CDR3 region has the DNA TGTGCCAGCAGTTTATGGGGTCGCAATCAGCCCCAGCATTTT. The chain uses TRBV28 and TRBJ1-5; D gene uncertain. The length of the CDR3 is 14 residues. Germline CDR1 is MDHEN and CDR2 is SYDVKM. Trimming took 0 bases from V and 2 from J, leaving 5 bases between them.